The clone carrying this T cell receptor beta chain was found once. What it binds is unknown. This sample is drawn from a study of CD8+CD57+ T cells in acquired aplastic anemia. The overall study: Sorted cells (CD4+ and CD8+) yielded DNA amounts that averaged roughly 3.5 ug. Study conclusions and caveats: Shared by patients and controls, 25 to 30 CD8+ CDR3s were abundant in patients.

All patients picked for sequencing had shown, by flow cytometry, an expansion of CD8+CD57+ cells. Genomic DNA acted as the template from which TCR beta VDJ combination and CDR3 sequence profiling were carried out. One entry per CDR3 protein, called by TCRdb with MiXCR from the reads. The sample consists of over 150,000 distinct CDR3 sequences, approximately 52% of them appearing once. The sample was sorted CD4+, CD8+, or CD8+CD57+ T cells (not recorded which) from PBMCs. This receptor was identified in a human donor with aplastic anemia.

CDR3 sequence: CASSIGGSRDYGYTF. Written as DNA, the CDR3 is TGTGCCAGTAGTATTGGCGGCAGTCGGGACTATGGCTACACCTTC. The J gene is TRBJ1-2, the V gene TRBV19; D is uncertain. Germline loops: CDR1 LNHDA, CDR2 SQIVND (reference sequence). This CDR3 has 15 residues. V was pared by 3 bases and J by 3 bases, with 14 bases between. Filled out from reference TRBV19 and TRBJ1-2, the complete variable domain reads DGGITQSPKYLFRKEGQNVTLSCEQNLNHDAMYWYRQDPGQGLRLIYYSQIVNDFQKGDIAEGYSVSREKKESFPLTVTSAQKNPTAFYLCASSIGGSRDYGYTFGSGTRLTVV.